A selection of T cell receptor beta chains follows, all from one sample in a study of CD8+CD57+ T cells in acquired aplastic anemia. MiXCR, run by TCRdb on the reads, gives a single entry per CDR3 protein. The sample yields about 150,000 distinct CDR3 sequences, just over 50% seen once. Material: sorted CD4+, CD8+, or CD8+CD57+ T cells (not recorded which) from PBMCs. The receptors here all came from a human donor with aplastic anemia. The CDR3 runs from the conserved cysteine through the conserved F or W. Each record gives: D gene, clone size, V gene, J gene, CDR3 DNA, CDR3 protein. The D gene is left open where the match is weak. Only some rows state a clone size, as once, few, many or a class for expanded clones.

d_gene: NA; abundance: many; v_gene: TRBV10-1; j_gene: TRBJ2-1; CDR3nt: TGCGCCAGCAGTGAGTCCCAGCTCGGCGAGCAGTTCTTC; CDR3aa: CASSESQLGEQFF
d_gene: NA; abundance: NA; v_gene: TRBV24-1; j_gene: TRBJ2-1; CDR3nt: TGTGCCACCAGTGAGGCTCAGGGCCGCTACAATGAGCAGTTCTTC; CDR3aa: CATSEAQGRYNEQFF
d_gene: TRBD2; abundance: many; v_gene: TRBV9; j_gene: TRBJ2-5; CDR3nt: TGTGCCAGCAGCGTGGGGACTAGCGGGTACCAAGAGACCCAGTACTTC; CDR3aa: CASSVGTSGYQETQYF
d_gene: NA; abundance: many; v_gene: TRBV2; j_gene: TRBJ1-5; CDR3nt: TGTGCCAGCGCGGAGGAGGCGAGCAATCAGCCCCAGCATTTT; CDR3aa: CASAEEASNQPQHF
d_gene: TRBD2; abundance: NA; v_gene: TRBV7-2; j_gene: TRBJ2-5; CDR3nt: TGTGCCAGCAGCCGAGCGGGAGGGGATGAAGAGACCCAGTACTTC; CDR3aa: CASSRAGGDEETQYF
d_gene: NA; abundance: NA; v_gene: TRBV24-1; j_gene: TRBJ1-2; CDR3nt: TGTGCCACCAGTGATCCCGGCGGTGGCTACACCTTC; CDR3aa: CATSDPGGGYTF
d_gene: NA; abundance: NA; v_gene: TRBV20-1; j_gene: TRBJ2-7; CDR3nt: TGCAGCGTAATTCTACCTAGGGCAGGAGTCCTTAGAGAGCAGTACTTC; CDR3aa: CSVILPRAGVLREQYF
d_gene: TRBD1; abundance: many; v_gene: TRBV19; j_gene: TRBJ2-2; CDR3nt: TGTGCCAGTAGTATCTCAGGGGGCACCGGGGAGCTGTTTTTT; CDR3aa: CASSISGGTGELFF
d_gene: NA; abundance: few; v_gene: TRBV27; j_gene: TRBJ2-7; CDR3nt: TGTGCCAGCAGTTTTTCAGGGTTGAACGAGCAGTACTTC; CDR3aa: CASSFSGLNEQYF
d_gene: NA; abundance: few; v_gene: TRBV12-3/TRBV12-4; j_gene: TRBJ1-4; CDR3nt: TGTGCCAGCAGTTTAGAGGTGGGGGGTGAAAAACTGTTTTTT; CDR3aa: CASSLEVGGEKLFF
d_gene: NA; abundance: NA; v_gene: TRBV24-1; j_gene: TRBJ2-3; CDR3nt: TGTGCCACCAGTGAGGCAGGGCCGACAGATACGCAGTATTTT; CDR3aa: CATSEAGPTDTQYF
d_gene: NA; abundance: NA; v_gene: TRBV7-9; j_gene: TRBJ2-7; CDR3nt: TGTGCCAGCAGCTTAGGTTCCCAGTACGAGCAGTACTTC; CDR3aa: CASSLGSQYEQYF
d_gene: NA; abundance: NA; v_gene: TRBV12-5; j_gene: TRBJ1-2; CDR3nt: TGTGCTAGTGGTTTGGTACCGGGGGGCGGCTACACCTTC; CDR3aa: CASGLVPGGGYTF
d_gene: NA; abundance: many; v_gene: TRBV7-9; j_gene: TRBJ2-7; CDR3nt: TGTGCCAGCAGCTCGGCTCCGGGCTACTCCTACGAGCAGTACTTC; CDR3aa: CASSSAPGYSYEQYF
d_gene: TRBD2; abundance: NA; v_gene: TRBV7-2; j_gene: TRBJ2-5; CDR3nt: TGTGCCAGCAGCTTAGGGACTAGGATGGAGACCCAGTACTTC; CDR3aa: CASSLGTRMETQYF
d_gene: NA; abundance: NA; v_gene: TRBV7-7; j_gene: TRBJ2-3; CDR3nt: TGTGCCAGCAGCCAAGGGGGGTTCACAGATACGCAGTATTTT; CDR3aa: CASSQGGFTDTQYF
d_gene: NA; abundance: NA; v_gene: TRBV2; j_gene: TRBJ2-3; CDR3nt: TGTGCCAGCAGTGTTGGACAGTACACAGATACGCAGTATTTT; CDR3aa: CASSVGQYTDTQYF
d_gene: TRBD2; abundance: NA; v_gene: TRBV11-2; j_gene: TRBJ2-1; CDR3nt: TGTGCCAGCAGCTTAGTCGTGGGAGGGATCAATGAGCAGTTCTTC; CDR3aa: CASSLVVGGINEQFF
d_gene: NA; abundance: NA; v_gene: TRBV7-9; j_gene: TRBJ2-5; CDR3nt: TGTGCCAGCAGCTTATTTGTGGTGGGGGAGACCCAGTACTTC; CDR3aa: CASSLFVVGETQYF
d_gene: TRBD1; abundance: NA; v_gene: TRBV2; j_gene: TRBJ2-5; CDR3nt: TGTGCCAGTAAGACAGGGAGACAAGAGACCCAGTACTTC; CDR3aa: CASKTGRQETQYF
d_gene: NA; abundance: few; v_gene: TRBV20-1; j_gene: TRBJ1-6; CDR3nt: TGCAGTGCTAGTGCTAATGATAGGGGGGCGAGGAATTCACCCCTCCACTTT; CDR3aa: CSASANDRGARNSPLHF
d_gene: TRBD1; abundance: many; v_gene: TRBV5-5; j_gene: TRBJ1-2; CDR3nt: TGTGCCAGCAGCTCGTGGGGACAGGGGGCGACAAGCTATGGCTACACCTTC; CDR3aa: CASSSWGQGATSYGYTF
d_gene: NA; abundance: NA; v_gene: TRBV3-1; j_gene: TRBJ1-4; CDR3nt: TGTGCCAGCAGCAAACGGAGGGGGGTCGATGAAAAACTGGTTTTT; CDR3aa: CASSKRRGVDEKLVF
d_gene: TRBD1; abundance: many; v_gene: TRBV24-1; j_gene: TRBJ2-5; CDR3nt: TGTGCCACCGGACAGGGGGAGACCCAGTACTTC; CDR3aa: CATGQGETQYF
d_gene: TRBD1; abundance: many; v_gene: TRBV5-1; j_gene: TRBJ1-2; CDR3nt: TGCGCCAGCAGCTCAGGGGGAGACAGCTATGGCTACACCTTC; CDR3aa: CASSSGGDSYGYTF
d_gene: TRBD2; abundance: NA; v_gene: TRBV9; j_gene: TRBJ2-7; CDR3nt: TGTGCCAGCAGCGCGGGGGGGTCCGGGAGCGAGCAGTACTTC; CDR3aa: CASSAGGSGSEQYF
d_gene: NA; abundance: NA; v_gene: TRBV7-9; j_gene: TRBJ1-2; CDR3nt: TGTGCCAGCAGGTCTCCCTCTGGAAACACCTTC; CDR3aa: CASRSPSGNTF
d_gene: TRBD2; abundance: once; v_gene: TRBV11-2; j_gene: TRBJ2-1; CDR3nt: TGTGCCAGCAGACCCTCAACCGGGACTAGCGGAGGACTAGAGCAGTTCTTC; CDR3aa: CASRPSTGTSGGLEQFF
d_gene: TRBD1; abundance: NA; v_gene: TRBV10-3; j_gene: TRBJ2-7; CDR3nt: TGTGCCATCAGTATGACAGGGGGGGCATACGAGCAGTACTTC; CDR3aa: CAISMTGGAYEQYF
d_gene: NA; abundance: many; v_gene: TRBV5-5; j_gene: TRBJ2-7; CDR3nt: TGTGCCAGCCGACACAATATGGGTGCCGCATACGAGCAGTACTTC; CDR3aa: CASRHNMGAAYEQYF
d_gene: NA; abundance: many; v_gene: TRBV20-1; j_gene: TRBJ2-7; CDR3nt: TGCAGTGCTAGAGATGGAGCAGACTACGAGCAGTACTTC; CDR3aa: CSARDGADYEQYF
d_gene: NA; abundance: NA; v_gene: TRBV20-1; j_gene: TRBJ1-5; CDR3nt: TGCAGTGCTAGAAGACGGAATCAGCCCCAGCATTTT; CDR3aa: CSARRRNQPQHF
d_gene: NA; abundance: once; v_gene: TRBV5-1; j_gene: TRBJ2-3; CDR3nt: TGCGCCAGCAGCACTTCGACTTTCACAGATACGCAGTATTTT; CDR3aa: CASSTSTFTDTQYF
d_gene: NA; abundance: NA; v_gene: TRBV15; j_gene: TRBJ1-6; CDR3nt: TGTGCCACCAGCAGAGATCGGGGACGTGGCGAATCTTCACCCCTCCACTTT; CDR3aa: CATSRDRGRGESSPLHF
d_gene: NA; abundance: many; v_gene: TRBV9; j_gene: TRBJ2-3; CDR3nt: TGTGCCAGCAGCGTAAGCAGGAACACAGATACGCAGTATTTT; CDR3aa: CASSVSRNTDTQYF
d_gene: NA; abundance: NA; v_gene: TRBV11-1; j_gene: TRBJ2-5; CDR3nt: TGTGCCAGCAGCTATTCGGTGTACCAAGAGACCCAGTACTTC; CDR3aa: CASSYSVYQETQYF
d_gene: NA; abundance: NA; v_gene: TRBV14; j_gene: TRBJ2-2; CDR3nt: TGTGCCAGCAGCCAAGTTTGGGGTACCGGGGAGCTGTTTTTT; CDR3aa: CASSQVWGTGELFF
d_gene: NA; abundance: few; v_gene: TRBV4-3; j_gene: TRBJ2-2; CDR3nt: TGCGCCAGCAGCCAAGATGGGGGCCACACCGGGGAGCTGTTTTTT; CDR3aa: CASSQDGGHTGELFF
d_gene: TRBD1; abundance: many; v_gene: TRBV7-8; j_gene: TRBJ1-5; CDR3nt: TGTGCCAGCAGCCGAAAGACAGGGTTAAATCAGCCCCAGCATTTT; CDR3aa: CASSRKTGLNQPQHF
d_gene: TRBD2; abundance: NA; v_gene: TRBV7-6; j_gene: TRBJ2-7; CDR3nt: TGTGCCAGCAGCCCCACTAGCGGGAGCTTCTACGAGCAGTACTTC; CDR3aa: CASSPTSGSFYEQYF
d_gene: TRBD2; abundance: NA; v_gene: TRBV2; j_gene: TRBJ2-1; CDR3nt: TGTGCCAGCAGCTCAGCGGGGGGTTCCTACAATGAGCAGTTCTTC; CDR3aa: CASSSAGGSYNEQFF
d_gene: NA; abundance: many; v_gene: TRBV29-1; j_gene: TRBJ2-3; CDR3nt: TGCAGCGTTGAAGATCAAGGGGATACGCAGTATTTT; CDR3aa: CSVEDQGDTQYF
d_gene: TRBD1; abundance: NA; v_gene: TRBV19; j_gene: TRBJ2-7; CDR3nt: TGTGCCAGTAGTACAAACTCGGGACAGAGCGAGCAGTACTTC; CDR3aa: CASSTNSGQSEQYF
d_gene: NA; abundance: NA; v_gene: TRBV7-8; j_gene: TRBJ2-5; CDR3nt: TGTGCCAGCACTTCGGGACTCCAAGAGACCCAGTACTTC; CDR3aa: CASTSGLQETQYF
d_gene: NA; abundance: NA; v_gene: TRBV12-1; j_gene: TRBJ2-3; CDR3nt: TGTGCCAGCAGCTCCCCCGGGACAGGGACAGATACGCAGTATTTT; CDR3aa: CASSSPGTGTDTQYF
d_gene: NA; abundance: NA; v_gene: TRBV7-2; j_gene: TRBJ2-3; CDR3nt: TGTGCCAGCAGCTGGTCGGCAGATACGCAGTATTTT; CDR3aa: CASSWSADTQYF
d_gene: TRBD1; abundance: NA; v_gene: TRBV27; j_gene: TRBJ2-5; CDR3nt: TGTGCCAGCAGTTCCACCCCCGGACAGGGGAAAGAGACCCAGTACTTC; CDR3aa: CASSSTPGQGKETQYF
d_gene: NA; abundance: NA; v_gene: TRBV10-3; j_gene: TRBJ2-5; CDR3nt: TGTGCCATCAGTGGCACTACGGAGACCCAGTACTTC; CDR3aa: CAISGTTETQYF
d_gene: TRBD2; abundance: many; v_gene: TRBV7-3; j_gene: TRBJ2-3; CDR3nt: TGTGCCAGCAGCTTTAGCGGGGGGGAGCCGTATTTT; CDR3aa: CASSFSGGEPYF
d_gene: NA; abundance: many; v_gene: TRBV9; j_gene: TRBJ1-2; CDR3nt: TGTGCCAGCAGCGGCTCCCGGACCCCTGTAGGGTATGGCTACACCTTC; CDR3aa: CASSGSRTPVGYGYTF
d_gene: NA; abundance: many; v_gene: TRBV29-1; j_gene: TRBJ1-1; CDR3nt: TGCAGCGTTGACGGGGGGGTCATCACTGAAGCTTTCTTT; CDR3aa: CSVDGGVITEAFF
d_gene: NA; abundance: NA; v_gene: TRBV7-2; j_gene: TRBJ1-1; CDR3nt: TGTGCCAGCAGCTTAGAAAGGCTCTCGAACACTGAAGCTTTCTTT; CDR3aa: CASSLERLSNTEAFF
d_gene: NA; abundance: many; v_gene: TRBV7-6; j_gene: TRBJ1-2; CDR3nt: TGTGCCAGCAGCTTGGCAGCCGGGACGGCCTATGGCTACACCTTC; CDR3aa: CASSLAAGTAYGYTF
d_gene: NA; abundance: few; v_gene: TRBV2; j_gene: TRBJ1-1; CDR3nt: TGTGCCAGCAGTGAAGAGGGCAGGGGTAATGAAGCTTTCTTT; CDR3aa: CASSEEGRGNEAFF